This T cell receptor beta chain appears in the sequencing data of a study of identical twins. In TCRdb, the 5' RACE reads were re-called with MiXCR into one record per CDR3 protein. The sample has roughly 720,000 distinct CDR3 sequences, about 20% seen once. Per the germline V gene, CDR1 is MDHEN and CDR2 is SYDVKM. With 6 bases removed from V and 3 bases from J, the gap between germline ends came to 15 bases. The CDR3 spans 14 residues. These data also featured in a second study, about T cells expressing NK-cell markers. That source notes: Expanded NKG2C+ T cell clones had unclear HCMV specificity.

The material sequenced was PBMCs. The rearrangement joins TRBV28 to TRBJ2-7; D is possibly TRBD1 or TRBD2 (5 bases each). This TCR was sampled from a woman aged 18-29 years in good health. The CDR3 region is CASSRGRPNYEQYF. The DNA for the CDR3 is TGTGCCAGCAGCCGGGGACGCCCTAACTACGAGCAGTACTTC.